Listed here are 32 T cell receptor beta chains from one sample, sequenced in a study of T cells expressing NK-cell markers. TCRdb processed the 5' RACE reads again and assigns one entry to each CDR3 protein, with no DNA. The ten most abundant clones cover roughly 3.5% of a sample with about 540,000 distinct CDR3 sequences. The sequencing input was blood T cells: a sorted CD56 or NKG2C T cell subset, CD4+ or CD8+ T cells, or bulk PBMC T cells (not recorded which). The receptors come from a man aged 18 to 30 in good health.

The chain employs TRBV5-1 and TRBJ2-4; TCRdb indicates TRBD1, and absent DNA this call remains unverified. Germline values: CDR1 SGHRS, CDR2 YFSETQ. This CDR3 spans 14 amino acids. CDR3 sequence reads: CASSLRQGGDIQYF.

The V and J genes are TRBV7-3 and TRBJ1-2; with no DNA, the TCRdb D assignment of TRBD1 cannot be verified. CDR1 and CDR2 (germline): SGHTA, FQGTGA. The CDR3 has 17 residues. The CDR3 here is CASSSPFPLDRVAGYTF. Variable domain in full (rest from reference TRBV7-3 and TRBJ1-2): GAGVSQTPSNKVTEKGKYVELRCDPISGHTALYWYRQSLGQGPEFLIYFQGTGAADDSGLPNDRFFAVRPEGSVSTLKIQRTERGDSAVYLCASSSPFPLDRVAGYTFGSGTRLTVV.

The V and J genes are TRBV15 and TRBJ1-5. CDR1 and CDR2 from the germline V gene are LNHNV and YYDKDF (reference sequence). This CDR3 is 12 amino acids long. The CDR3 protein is CATGRVGQPQHF.

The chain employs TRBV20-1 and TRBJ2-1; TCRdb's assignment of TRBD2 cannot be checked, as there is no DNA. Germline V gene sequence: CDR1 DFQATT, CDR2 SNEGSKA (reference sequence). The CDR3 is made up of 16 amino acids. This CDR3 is CSARDVTGGNINEQFF.

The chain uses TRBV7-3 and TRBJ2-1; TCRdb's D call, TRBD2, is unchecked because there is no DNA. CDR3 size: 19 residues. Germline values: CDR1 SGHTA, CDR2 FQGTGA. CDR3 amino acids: CASSPSPDWAGGNYNEQFF.

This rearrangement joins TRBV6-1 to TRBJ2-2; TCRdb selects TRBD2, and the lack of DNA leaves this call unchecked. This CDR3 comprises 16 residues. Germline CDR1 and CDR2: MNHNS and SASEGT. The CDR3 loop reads CASSRREALSTGELFF.

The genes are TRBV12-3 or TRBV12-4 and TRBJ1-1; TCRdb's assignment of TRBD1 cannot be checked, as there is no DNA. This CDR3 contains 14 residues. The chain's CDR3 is CASSRGQGGTEAFF.

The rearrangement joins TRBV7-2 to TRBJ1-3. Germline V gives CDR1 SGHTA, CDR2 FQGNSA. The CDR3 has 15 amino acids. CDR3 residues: CASSLEGGWRNTIYF.

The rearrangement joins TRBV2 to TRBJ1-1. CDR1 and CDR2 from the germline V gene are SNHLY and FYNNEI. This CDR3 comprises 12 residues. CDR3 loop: CASTLGSLEAFF.

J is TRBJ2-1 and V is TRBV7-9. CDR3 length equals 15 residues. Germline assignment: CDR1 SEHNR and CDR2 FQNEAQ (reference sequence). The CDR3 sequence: CASSLSQGVHNEQFF.

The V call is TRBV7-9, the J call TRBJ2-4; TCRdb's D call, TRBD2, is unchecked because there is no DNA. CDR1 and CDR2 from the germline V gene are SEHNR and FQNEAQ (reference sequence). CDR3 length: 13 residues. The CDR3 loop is CASSSSAGGLKYF.

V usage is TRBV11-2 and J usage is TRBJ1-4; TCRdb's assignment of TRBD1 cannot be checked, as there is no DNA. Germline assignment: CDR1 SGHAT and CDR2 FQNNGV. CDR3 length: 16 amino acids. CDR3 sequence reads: CASSLGRGRGNEKLFF.

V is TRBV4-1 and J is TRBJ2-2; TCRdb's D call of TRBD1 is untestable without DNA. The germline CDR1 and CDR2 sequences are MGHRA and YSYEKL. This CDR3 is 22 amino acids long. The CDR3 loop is CASSQAPWVVAGENANTGELFF.

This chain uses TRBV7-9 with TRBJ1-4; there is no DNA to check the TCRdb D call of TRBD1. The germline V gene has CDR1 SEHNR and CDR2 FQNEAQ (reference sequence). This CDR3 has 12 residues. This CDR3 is CAAQGTNEKLFF.

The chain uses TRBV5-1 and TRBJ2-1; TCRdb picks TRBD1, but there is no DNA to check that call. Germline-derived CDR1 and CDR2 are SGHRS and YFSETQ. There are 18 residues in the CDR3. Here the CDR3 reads CASSPAGQGARSYNEQFF.

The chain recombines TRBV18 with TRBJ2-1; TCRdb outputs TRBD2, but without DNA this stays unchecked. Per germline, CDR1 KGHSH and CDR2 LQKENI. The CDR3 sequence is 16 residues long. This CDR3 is CASSPSSGGPYNEQFF.

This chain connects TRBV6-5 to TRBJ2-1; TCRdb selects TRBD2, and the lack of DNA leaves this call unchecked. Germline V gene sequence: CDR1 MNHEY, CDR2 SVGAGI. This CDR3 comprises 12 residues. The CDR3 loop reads CASSTSDNEQFF.

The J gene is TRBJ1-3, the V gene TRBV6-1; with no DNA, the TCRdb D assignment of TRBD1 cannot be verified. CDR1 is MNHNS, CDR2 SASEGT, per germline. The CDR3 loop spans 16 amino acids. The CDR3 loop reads CASRKPGQGSGNTIYF.

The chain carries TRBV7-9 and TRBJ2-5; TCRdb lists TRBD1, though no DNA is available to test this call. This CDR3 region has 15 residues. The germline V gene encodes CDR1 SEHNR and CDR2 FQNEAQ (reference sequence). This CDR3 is CASSSSTRFWETQYF.

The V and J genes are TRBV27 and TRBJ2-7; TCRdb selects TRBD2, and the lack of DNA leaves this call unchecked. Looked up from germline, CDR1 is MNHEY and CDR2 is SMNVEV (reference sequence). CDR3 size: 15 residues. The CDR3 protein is CASSPQEGRGYEQYF.

The CDR3: CSARDLQGVEEKLFF. The V and J genes are TRBV20-1 and TRBJ1-4; TCRdb outputs TRBD1, but without DNA this stays unchecked. The germline V gene encodes CDR1 DFQATT and CDR2 SNEGSKA (reference sequence). The CDR3 spans 15 residues.

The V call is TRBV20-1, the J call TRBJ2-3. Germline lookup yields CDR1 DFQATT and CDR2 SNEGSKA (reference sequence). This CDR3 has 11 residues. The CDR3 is CSATDGDTQYF.

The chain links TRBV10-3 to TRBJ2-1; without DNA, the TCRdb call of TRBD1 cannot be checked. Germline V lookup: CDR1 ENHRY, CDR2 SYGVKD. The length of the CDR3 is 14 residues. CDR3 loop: CAISERTIYNEQFF.

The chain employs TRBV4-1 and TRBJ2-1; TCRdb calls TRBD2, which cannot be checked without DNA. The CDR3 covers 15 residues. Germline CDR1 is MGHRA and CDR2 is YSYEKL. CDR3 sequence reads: CASSQVGPIYNEQFF.

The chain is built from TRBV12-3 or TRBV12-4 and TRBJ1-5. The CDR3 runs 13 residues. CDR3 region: CASSSDRTQPQHF.

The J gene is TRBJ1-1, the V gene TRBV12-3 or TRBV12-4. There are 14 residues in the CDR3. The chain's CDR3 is CASSWGLTKAEAFF.

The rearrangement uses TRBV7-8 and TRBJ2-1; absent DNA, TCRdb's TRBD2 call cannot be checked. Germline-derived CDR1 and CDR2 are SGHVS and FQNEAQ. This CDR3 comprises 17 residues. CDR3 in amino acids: CASSLRARDSYYNEQFF.

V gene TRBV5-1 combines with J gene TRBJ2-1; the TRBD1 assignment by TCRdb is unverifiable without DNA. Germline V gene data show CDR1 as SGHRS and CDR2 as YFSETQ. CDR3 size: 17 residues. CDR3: CASSFAPGTGAPSEQFF.

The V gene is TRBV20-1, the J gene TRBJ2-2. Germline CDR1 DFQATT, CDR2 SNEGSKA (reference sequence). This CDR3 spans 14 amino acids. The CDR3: CSARDSINSGELFF.

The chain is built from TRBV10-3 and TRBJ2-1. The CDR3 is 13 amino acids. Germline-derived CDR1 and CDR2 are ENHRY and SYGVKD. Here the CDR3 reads CAISDTSNNEQFF.

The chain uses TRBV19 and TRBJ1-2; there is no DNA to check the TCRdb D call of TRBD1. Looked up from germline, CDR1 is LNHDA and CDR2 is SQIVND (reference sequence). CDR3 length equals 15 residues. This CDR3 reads CASSIDRQVDSGYTF.

The CDR3 protein is CSARDRQGSYEQYF. The rearrangement joins TRBV20-1 to TRBJ2-7. This CDR3 has 14 amino acids. The germline V gene encodes CDR1 DFQATT and CDR2 SNEGSKA (reference sequence).